This TCR beta chain was identified in a study of cytotoxic CD8 clonotypes in ibrutinib-treated CLL. Study results and caveats: Rare overall, public clonotypes shrank or held steady under therapy. Clonality climbed at ibrutinib response, then dropped toward baseline at progression. While tracking circulating CD8+ T-cell counts, baseline clonality exceeded that of age-matched healthy donors.

The CDR3 length is 17 residues. Trimming cost V 4 bases and J 3 bases; bases outside gene matches: 11. Germline assignment: CDR1 SGDLS and CDR2 YYNGEE. Repertoires were generated with immunoSEQ multiplex PCR, while TCRdb's copy carries only in-frame clones and drops some. Of 330,000 or so clones detected, roughly 67% appear once; the ten largest clones hold roughly 6%. The authors obtained approximately 2.2 micrograms of genomic DNA from cryopreserved PBMCs for TCR beta libraries. Concerning this clone: Antigen specificity is unknown.

V gene TRBV9 combines with J gene TRBJ2-3; 10 nucleotides agree with TRBD2. The sequencing used PBMCs, collected after 36 months of ibrutinib treatment. This TCR came from a human donor with chronic lymphocytic leukemia. CDR3 residues: CASSPPTSGFGTDTQYF. In DNA, the CDR3 is TGTGCCAGCAGCCCCCCGACTAGCGGGTTTGGGACAGATACGCAGTATTTT.